Shown below are 17 T cell receptor beta chains from a single sample sequenced in a study of cytomegalovirus exposure and HLA in healthy donors. PCR involved 60 Vbeta and 13 Jbeta primers. Produced via immunoSEQ multiplex PCR; TCRdb's table is partial and in-frame only. In the table there are about 200,000 clones, roughly 79% of which are singletons. The sample consisted of PBMCs. The receptors come from a man aged 30 to 45 in good health and CMV-seronegative.

The chain couples TRBV4-1 to TRBJ2-2; 11 bases agree with TRBD2. V dropped 0 bases and J dropped 3; count of bases not matched to a gene: 6. The germline CDR1 and CDR2 sequences are MGHRA and YSYEKL. This CDR3 comprises 18 residues. CDR3 protein: CASSQERLAGSYTGELFF. The CDR3 DNA reads as TGCGCCAGCAGCCAAGAAAGACTAGCGGGATCTTACACCGGGGAGCTGTTTTTT.

The chain has TRBV29-1 and TRBJ2-7; maybe TRBD1 (5 bases). Trimming took 4 bases from V and 0 from J, leaving 13 bases between them. CDR1 is SQVTM, CDR2 ANQGSEA, per germline. CDR3 length equals 14 residues. CDR3 protein: CSVGNWGGSYEQYF. Here the CDR3 DNA reads TGCAGCGTTGGAAATTGGGGCGGCTCCTACGAGCAGTACTTC.

The V and J genes are TRBV28 and TRBJ1-4, with a tentative D call TRBD1 (5 bases). V was pared by 5 bases and J by 8 bases, with 21 bases between. Germline CDR1 MDHEN, CDR2 SYDVKM. The CDR3 is 16 residues long. Here the CDR3 DNA reads TGTGCCAGCAGTCCCTCGGGAGGACCTGCAGGGGAAAAACTGTTTTTT. Encoded protein: CASSPSGGPAGEKLFF.

V is TRBV30 and J is TRBJ2-3; D may be TRBD1 (6 bases). Trimming left V 1 base short and J 3 bases short, with 11 bases between. Per the germline V gene, CDR1 is GTSNPN and CDR2 is SVGIG (reference sequence). The CDR3 contains 14 residues. The CDR3 DNA follows: TGTGCCTGGAGTGCGTGGGGGCGTACAGATACGCAGTATTTT. Translation gives CAWSAWGRTDTQYF.

This clone qualifies as medium-sized. The gene calls are TRBV27 and TRBJ2-7; TRBD2 matches 7 bases. V was clipped by 9 bases and J by 4 bases; unmatched bases: 6. CDR3 length equals 12 residues. Germline CDR1 reads MNHEY; CDR2 reads SMNVEV (reference sequence). The CDR3 sequence is CASGFSGYEQYF. As DNA, the CDR3 is TGTGCCAGTGGCTTTAGCGGGTACGAGCAGTACTTC.

The V and J genes are TRBV6-5 and TRBJ1-1; possible D gene TRBD1, 6 bases. Trimming stripped 5 bases from V and 0 bases from J, with 13 bases between. Germline assignment: CDR1 MNHEY and CDR2 SVGAGI. CDR3 size: 15 residues. This chain's CDR3 is CASSRTRDMNTEAFF. The DNA for the CDR3 is TGTGCCAGCAGTAGAACTCGGGACATGAACACTGAAGCTTTCTTT.

V is TRBV7-9 and J is TRBJ2-3; 12 bases align to TRBD2. J lost 6 bases, V lost 3 bases, and 7 bases had no gene match. The CDR3 runs 16 residues. Germline loops: CDR1 SEHNR, CDR2 FQNEAQ (reference sequence). CDR3 residues: CASSFRLAGASDTQYF. The CDR3 region has the DNA TGTGCCAGCAGCTTCAGACTAGCGGGAGCCTCGGATACGCAGTATTTT.

The chain links TRBV5-4 to TRBJ2-3, with TRBD2 matching 8 bases. From germline, CDR1 is SGHNT and CDR2 YYREEE (reference sequence). CDR3 length equals 15 residues. Losses at the gene ends were 2 bases for V and 5 bases for J; bases not matched to a gene: 7. Here the CDR3 reads CASSFSAGAGDTQYF. Written as DNA, the CDR3 is TGTGCCAGCAGCTTCTCAGCGGGAGCCGGAGATACGCAGTATTTT. Full variable domain (rest looked up from reference TRBV5-4 and TRBJ2-3): ETGVTQSPTHLIKTRGQQVTLRCSSQSGHNTVSWYQQALGQGPQFIFQYYREEENGRGNFPPRFSGLQFPNYSSELNVNALELDDSALYLCASSFSAGAGDTQYFGPGTRLTVL.

The V and J genes are TRBV5-4 and TRBJ2-1; 7 nucleotides agree with TRBD2. CDR1 is SGHNT, CDR2 YYREEE, per germline (reference sequence). The CDR3 runs to 17 residues. With V trimmed by 4 bases and J by 9 bases, 19 bases remained unmatched. The CDR3 spells CASSLYLLRLAPGEQFF. DNA of the CDR3: TGTGCCAGCAGCCTATACCTCCTAAGACTAGCACCCGGTGAGCAGTTCTTC. The variable domain in full, completed from reference TRBV5-4 and TRBJ2-1, reads ETGVTQSPTHLIKTRGQQVTLRCSSQSGHNTVSWYQQALGQGPQFIFQYYREEENGRGNFPPRFSGLQFPNYSSELNVNALELDDSALYLCASSLYLLRLAPGEQFFGPGTRLTVL.

This chain uses TRBV6-6 with TRBJ2-3; D gene ambiguous. CDR1 is MNHNY, CDR2 SVGAGI, per germline (reference sequence). Trimming shortened V by 3 bases and J by 6 bases, and 13 bases separated the two germline ends. The CDR3 sequence is 14 residues long. DNA of the CDR3: TGTGCCAGCAGTTATAGTGTCTTCGGGGATACGCAGTATTTT. This encodes CASSYSVFGDTQYF.

This clone has a single count. This chain links TRBV27 with TRBJ2-1; 10 bases align to TRBD1. The CDR3 covers 17 residues. Germline V gene sequence: CDR1 MNHEY, CDR2 SMNVEV (reference sequence). Trimming removed 0 bases from V and 7 bases from J; junction bases left unmatched: 9. DNA for the CDR3: TGTGCCAGCAGTTTATCGTCCGGGACAGGGGAGGGGAATGAGCAGTTCTTC. Protein sequence: CASSLSSGTGEGNEQFF.

The rearrangement links TRBV2 to TRBJ2-7, with D perhaps matching TRBD1 (5 bases). Between the trimmed V and J ends, which lost 6 bases and 1 base, there was a span of 7 bases. The CDR3 has 12 residues. Looked up from germline, CDR1 is SNHLY and CDR2 is FYNNEI. This chain's CDR3 is CASSDSSYEQYF. In nucleotides, the CDR3 is TGTGCCAGCAGCGACAGTTCCTACGAGCAGTACTTC.

V is TRBV5-4 and J is TRBJ1-2; possible D gene TRBD1, 5 bases. The CDR3 covers 15 residues. V was trimmed by 4 bases and J by 0 bases, leaving 13 bases between them. Germline-derived CDR1 and CDR2 are SGHNT and YYREEE (reference sequence). The CDR3, as DNA: TGTGCCAGCAGCCCCGTGGGGGGGGCTAACTATGGCTACACCTTC. Translated, it gives CASSPVGGANYGYTF.

This clone was picked up a small number of times. A far larger clone is one nucleotide away, so this likely arose from a read error. The rearrangement links TRBV4-1 to TRBJ1-4, with 9 bases that match TRBD1. There are 15 residues in the CDR3. Per germline, CDR1 MGHRA and CDR2 YSYEKL. The CDR3 coding sequence is TGCTCCAGCAGGGGATATGGGACAGGGAATGAAAAACTGTTTTTT. It yields the protein CSSRGYGTGNEKLFF.

The rearrangement uses TRBV10-3 and TRBJ2-3; TRBD1 matches 8 bases. With 4 bases clipped from V and 14 bases from J, the junction kept 8 bases outside the gene matches. Germline-derived CDR1 and CDR2 are ENHRY and SYGVKD. There are 12 residues in the CDR3. CDR3 sequence: CAISVIQGAMYF. The CDR3 nucleotides read TGTGCCATCAGTGTTATTCAGGGGGCGATGTATTTT.

The chain uses TRBV7-9 and TRBJ2-1; 14 bases line up with TRBD2. The V gene's germline CDR1 is SEHNR and CDR2 FQNEAQ (reference sequence). The ends lost 5 bases at V and 5 bases at J; junction bases unmatched: 11. The CDR3 runs 18 residues. The CDR3 is CASSPGTSGSRGHNEQFF. CDR3 coding DNA: TGTGCCAGCAGCCCCGGGACTAGCGGGAGTAGGGGACACAATGAGCAGTTCTTC.

Notes on this clone: Other DNA sequences in this sample translate to the same CDR3. The CDR3 nucleotides read TGTGCCAGCAGTTTATGGACTAGCGGGAGTTATGAGCAGTACTTC. As protein: CASSLWTSGSYEQYF. The rearrangement joins TRBV28 to TRBJ2-7; 12 bases are a match to TRBD2. Germline V CDR1 and CDR2: MDHEN, SYDVKM. Trimming at V came to 0 bases and at J to 7 bases, leaving 4 bases not matched to a gene. This CDR3 is built from 15 residues.